Listed below are T cell receptor beta chains from one sample, sequenced in a study of cytomegalovirus exposure and HLA in healthy donors. Libraries were prepared by immunoSEQ multiplex PCR; TCRdb keeps only in-frame clonotypes and omits some of them. The sample includes some 190,000 clones, 86% of them seen just once. Material for sequencing was PBMCs. Receptor source: a man in his thirties or forties in good health and CMV-seropositive. Each CDR3 is given with its conserved first and last residue. D genes are given only for firm matches. Clone size appears in some rows only: once, few, many, or a class for an expanded clone.

clone size	V gene	J gene	D gene	CDR3 DNA	CDR3 protein
-	TRBV7-2	TRBJ1-3	TRBD1	TGTGCCAGCAGCTTAACAGGGGGACGAATGTCTGGAAACACCATATATTTT	CASSLTGGRMSGNTIYF
-	TRBV6-6	TRBJ1-2	-	TGTGCCGGGTGGACGGGCCCGCTTGGGTTTCACTATGGCTACACCTTC	CAGWTGPLGFHYGYTF
-	TRBV5-1	TRBJ2-5	TRBD1	TGCGCCAGCAGCTTGGGACAGGGGCGGGAGACCCAGTACTTC	CASSLGQGRETQYF
-	TRBV4-1	TRBJ1-5	-	TGCGCCAGCAGCCAAAGACAGTCGAGCAATCAGCCCCAGCATTTT	CASSQRQSSNQPQHF
-	TRBV4-3	TRBJ1-4	-	TGCGCCAGCAGCCAAGAATCGGGACAAACAGGGACTAATGAAAAACTGTTTTTT	CASSQESGQTGTNEKLFF
-	TRBV7-6	TRBJ2-7	TRBD2	TGTGCCAGCAGCTTAAGTACGACTAGCGGGACCTACGAGCAGTACTTC	CASSLSTTSGTYEQYF
once	TRBV5-1	TRBJ2-7	-	TGCGCCAGCAGCGAGCTAGAACAGGAGCAGTACTTC	CASSELEQEQYF
-	TRBV5-1	TRBJ1-1	-	TGCGCCAGCAGCAGGTTGGAAGAGGGGGCTGAAGCTTTCTTT	CASSRLEEGAEAFF
-	TRBV27	TRBJ2-3	-	TGTGCCAGCAGTACCCCCATTAAGAGCACAGATACGCAGTATTTT	CASSTPIKSTDTQYF
-	TRBV27	TRBJ2-1	TRBD2	TGTGCCAGCACCACCGGGACTAGCGGCCACAATGAGCAGTTCTTC	CASTTGTSGHNEQFF
-	TRBV11-2	TRBJ2-7	-	TGTGCCAGCAACTTAGGCTCCTACGAGCAGTACTTC	CASNLGSYEQYF
-	TRBV5-4	TRBJ2-1	-	TGTGCCAGCAGCTTGGGGCAGGGGTACTACAATGAGCAGTTCTTC	CASSLGQGYYNEQFF